This T cell receptor (beta chain) was recorded in a study of T cells in Graves' hyperthyroidism and ophthalmopathy. The germline CDR1 and CDR2 sequences are SNHLY and FYNNEI. This CDR3 has 14 amino acids. Amplification targeted TCR beta CDR3 regions from RNA transcripts. TCR CDR3 regions were first amplified by RT-PCR with HTBI primers. TCRdb reanalysed the multiplex PCR reads using MiXCR and keeps one entry per CDR3 protein. The sample shows about 700,000 distinct CDR3 sequences, approximately 15% of them seen only once. This clonotype was counted a few times. The junction shows a germline mismatch at one end, possibly a read error.

The genes are TRBV2 and TRBJ2-7, with D hard to call. Sequenced: blood. This TCR was recovered from a woman younger than 35 with Graves' hyperthyroidism. CDR3 sequence: CASSPRLPPYKQYF. CDR3 DNA: TGTGCCAGCAGTCCGCGACTCCCGCCCTACAAGCAGTACTTC.